The T cell receptor (beta chain) described here comes from a study of blood T cell repertoires in COVID-19. Across the whole study: The origin of the acute and convalescent COVID-19 samples was the United States, Italy and Spain.

Sequencing used immunoSEQ multiplex PCR; TCRdb keeps in-frame clones, though not all of them. The data contain 400,000 to 500,000 clones, around nine tenths of them singletons. Germline values: CDR1 MDHEN, CDR2 SYDVKM. The CDR3 is 13 amino acids. Trimming removed 5 bases from V and 9 bases from J; junction bases left unmatched: 2. Sequences were obtained from PBMCs or T cells enriched from blood (not recorded which). The origin of this receptor is a woman between 18 and 30 years old who had been exposed to COVID-19. This chain links TRBV28 with TRBJ1-6; 9 nucleotides line up with TRBD1. This chain's CDR3 is CASSRDRASPLHF. The CDR3 DNA reads TGTGCCAGCAGTCGGGACAGGGCTTCACCCCTCCACTTT.